Below are 9 T cell receptor beta chains sequenced from a single sample in a study of monozygotic twins with cystic fibrosis. Some clones are missing from TCRdb's copy, which holds only in-frame ones; the method was immunoSEQ multiplex PCR. The sample holds tens of thousands of clones, just over 95% seen once. The sequenced sample was blood. These TCRs come from a girl aged 2 to 10 with cystic fibrosis.

The rearrangement links TRBV5-6 to TRBJ1-2; 7 bases match TRBD1. CDR3 size: 17 residues. V was pared by 0 bases and J by 2 bases, with 10 bases of the junction left unmatched. Per the germline V gene, CDR1 is SGHDT and CDR2 is YYEEEE. The DNA for the CDR3 is TGTGCCAGCAGCTTGGGGGACAGCCGCTGGGAAAACTATGGCTACACCTTC. It codes for CASSLGDSRWENYGYTF.

The V call is TRBV10-3, the J call TRBJ1-2, with D unresolved. V was pared by 5 bases and J by 6 bases, with 13 bases between. The CDR3 consists of 13 residues. The germline V gene has CDR1 ENHRY and CDR2 SYGVKD. CDR3: CAISREGQDGYTF. Here the CDR3 DNA reads TGTGCCATCAGTAGGGAGGGTCAGGATGGCTACACCTTC.

This rearrangement joins TRBV4-1 to TRBJ2-2; 12 nucleotides align to TRBD2. The ends lost 5 bases at V and 7 bases at J; junction bases unmatched: 5. The CDR3 length is 15 residues. Germline V gives CDR1 MGHRA, CDR2 YSYEKL. CDR3 in amino acids: CASSYLAGGVGELFF. The CDR3 nucleotides are TGCGCCAGCAGCTATCTAGCGGGAGGGGTCGGGGAGCTGTTTTTT.

The chain carries TRBV5-1 and TRBJ2-1; 10 bases agree with TRBD2. CDR1 and CDR2 (germline): SGHRS, YFSETQ. The CDR3 is made up of 15 amino acids. The ends lost 1 base at V and 9 bases at J; junction bases unmatched: 7. In DNA form, the CDR3 reads TGCGCCAGCAGCTTGCAGCTAGCGGGAGACGGTGAGCAGTTCTTC. Amino acids: CASSLQLAGDGEQFF.

Concerning this clone: At one end the junction does not follow the germline gene, possibly because of a read error. The chain combines TRBV10-2 with TRBJ1-5, with 7 bases that match TRBD1. From germline, CDR1 is WSHSY and CDR2 SAAADI. CDR3 size: 16 residues. The CDR3 DNA reads TGCGCCAGTAGTGCAAGGGGGCGCGGTAGCAATCAGCCCCAGCATTTT. Its translation is CASSARGRGSNQPQHF.

The chain couples TRBV25-1 to TRBJ1-1; 8 bases fit TRBD1. The V gene's germline CDR1 is MGHDK and CDR2 SYGVNS. This CDR3 spans 15 amino acids. The ends lost 8 bases at V and 5 bases at J; junction bases unmatched: 13. For the CDR3, the DNA is TGTGCCAGCCTGGAAGGAGGACAGGGAGGGACTGAAGCTTTCTTT. The encoded protein is CASLEGGQGGTEAFF.

The V gene is TRBV30, the J gene TRBJ1-4, with D possibly matching TRBD1 (5 bases). Germline lookup yields CDR1 GTSNPN and CDR2 SVGIG (reference sequence). CDR3 size: 15 residues. V was pared by 1 base and J by 5 bases, with 14 bases between. CDR3 amino acids: CAWSDFGAANEKLFF. In DNA form, the CDR3 reads TGTGCCTGGAGTGATTTCGGGGCCGCGAATGAAAAACTGTTTTTT.

The V call is TRBV2, the J call TRBJ1-2; TRBD1 might be the D (5 bases). The germline CDR1 and CDR2 sequences are SNHLY and FYNNEI. V lost 4 bases and J 0 bases, leaving 18 bases between the germline ends. The CDR3 consists of 17 residues. CDR3 nucleotide sequence: TGTGCCAGCAGTGGACCCCTTACAGGAGGCCCTAACTATGGCTACACCTTC. Its protein product is CASSGPLTGGPNYGYTF.

The chain uses TRBV4-1 and TRBJ1-6; no clear D gene. CDR3 length equals 13 residues. The germline V gene has CDR1 MGHRA and CDR2 YSYEKL. The germline V and J ends were trimmed by 5 bases and 10 bases, with 12 bases remaining between them. The CDR3 here is CASSELGGSPLHF. The DNA of the CDR3 is TGCGCCAGCAGCGAACTAGGTGGCTCACCCCTCCACTTT.